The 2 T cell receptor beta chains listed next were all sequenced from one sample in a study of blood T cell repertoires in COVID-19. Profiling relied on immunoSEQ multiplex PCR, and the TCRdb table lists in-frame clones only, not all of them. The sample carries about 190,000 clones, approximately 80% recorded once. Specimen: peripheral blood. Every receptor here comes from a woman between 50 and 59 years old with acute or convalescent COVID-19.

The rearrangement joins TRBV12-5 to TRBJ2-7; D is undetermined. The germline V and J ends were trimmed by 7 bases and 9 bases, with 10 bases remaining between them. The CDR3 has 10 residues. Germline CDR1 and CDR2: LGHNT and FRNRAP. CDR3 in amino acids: CASAPGGQYF. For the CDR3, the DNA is TGTGCTAGTGCCCCTGGCGGGCAGTACTTC.

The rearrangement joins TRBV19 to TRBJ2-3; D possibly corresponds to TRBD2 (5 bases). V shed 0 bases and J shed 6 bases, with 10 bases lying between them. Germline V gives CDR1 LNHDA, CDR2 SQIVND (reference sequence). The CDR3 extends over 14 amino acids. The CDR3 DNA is TGTGCCAGTAGTATAGAGGGCAGGAGGGATACGCAGTATTTT. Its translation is CASSIEGRRDTQYF. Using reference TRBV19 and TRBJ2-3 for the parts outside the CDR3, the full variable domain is DGGITQSPKYLFRKEGQNVTLSCEQNLNHDAMYWYRQDPGQGLRLIYYSQIVNDFQKGDIAEGYSVSREKKESFPLTVTSAQKNPTAFYLCASSIEGRRDTQYFGPGTRLTVL.